The 17 T cell receptor beta chains reported below all come from one sample, sequenced in a study of shared clonotypes between healthy human individuals. Using immunoSEQ multiplex PCR, the repertoire was profiled, and TCRdb retains in-frame clones only, with some absent. The table includes millions of clones, approximately 94% detected once. Positive CCR7 selection of CD45RO-negative cells yielded the naive CD8 cells, and terminally differentiated effector memory CD45RA+ cells were excluded. The specimen sequenced was naive CD8+ T cells from PBMCs. The origin of the receptors is a young man in good health. Some clones in this sample may be carry-over from other donors' samples.

This clone has only a few counts. The CDR3 bases are TGTGCCACCAGCAGTTTAGTTCTGGACGGGGAGCTGTTTTTT. It yields the protein CATSSLVLDGELFF. The V gene is TRBV15, the J gene TRBJ2-2; D gene uncertain. Trimming took 3 bases from V and 7 from J, leaving 12 bases between them. CDR3 size: 14 residues. Looked up from germline, CDR1 is LNHNV and CDR2 is YYDKDF (reference sequence).

This sequence joins TRBV5-1 and TRBJ1-2; D unresolved. Germline V CDR1 and CDR2: SGHRS, YFSETQ. The CDR3 covers 14 residues. Trimming pared 1 base from V and 6 bases from J, leaving 13 bases between. The CDR3 spells CASSLRSAADGYTF. The CDR3 DNA sequence: TGCGCCAGCAGCTTGCGGTCGGCGGCTGATGGCTACACCTTC.

V is TRBV2 and J is TRBJ2-3; perhaps TRBD2 as D (5 bases). Germline V gene data show CDR1 as SNHLY and CDR2 as FYNNEI. Trimming cost V 3 bases and J 2 bases, with 12 bases left between them. CDR3 length equals 15 residues. This CDR3 reads CASSETTWDTDTQYF. In nucleotides, the CDR3 is TGTGCCAGCAGTGAGACTACCTGGGACACAGATACGCAGTATTTT.

The chain is built from TRBV7-9 and TRBJ2-3; no firm D call. In germline, CDR1 is SEHNR, CDR2 FQNEAQ (reference sequence). The CDR3 is 14 residues long. The germline V and J ends were trimmed by 5 bases and 2 bases, with 11 bases remaining between them. The CDR3, as DNA: TGTGCCAGCAGCCCAAGGACCTACACAGATACGCAGTATTTT. Its translation: CASSPRTYTDTQYF.

As regards this clone: Other DNA sequences within the sample encode an identical CDR3. The V and J genes are TRBV27 and TRBJ2-7; D is possibly TRBD1 or TRBD2 (5 bases each). The CDR3 consists of 13 residues. V was shortened by 3 bases and J by 2 bases, with 8 bases between the two germline ends. Looked up from germline, CDR1 is MNHEY and CDR2 is SMNVEV (reference sequence). The CDR3 DNA is TGTGCCAGCAGTTTCGGGGCAACCTACGAGCAGTACTTC. This translates into CASSFGATYEQYF.

The gene calls are TRBV14 and TRBJ1-2; no definite D call. Deletions cut 6 bases from V and 5 bases from J, with 16 bases between. Germline CDR1 reads SGHDN; CDR2 reads FVKESK. The CDR3 contains 14 residues. CDR3 in DNA: TGTGCCAGCAGTCACGACCTAGACCTATATGGCTACACCTTC. Encoded protein: CASSHDLDLYGYTF.

The V call is TRBV27, the J call TRBJ1-2; 9 bases are shared with TRBD1. This CDR3 spans 15 amino acids. The V gene end was trimmed by 0 bases and the J gene end by 7 bases; junction bases not matched to a gene: 6. CDR1 MNHEY and CDR2 SMNVEV come from the germline V gene (reference sequence). Here the CDR3 reads CASSLSGTGRFGYTF. In DNA, the CDR3 is TGTGCCAGCAGTTTATCGGGGACAGGGAGGTTTGGCTACACCTTC.

Regarding this clone: One junction end disagrees with the germline gene, perhaps due to a read error. This chain joins TRBV2 and TRBJ2-5; TRBD2 agrees at 8 bases. The CDR3 sequence is 14 residues long. Germline CDR1 reads SNHLY; CDR2 reads FYNNEI. The CDR3 region is CASSKAGVWETQYF. CDR3 nucleotides: TGTGCCAGCAGTAAAGCGGGAGTTTGGGAGACCCAGTACTTC.

The V and J genes are TRBV7-9 and TRBJ1-4, with 9 bases matching TRBD1. The germline V gene encodes CDR1 SEHNR and CDR2 FQNEAQ (reference sequence). This CDR3 region has 13 residues. V dropped 5 bases and J dropped 8; count of bases not matched to a gene: 3. For the CDR3, the DNA is TGTGCCAGCAGCAACGACAGGGGGGAAAAACTGTTTTTT. Amino acids: CASSNDRGEKLFF.

This clone was found once. This chain uses TRBV4-1 with TRBJ2-1; 9 bases agree with TRBD1. CDR1 is MGHRA and CDR2 is YSYEKL in the germline V gene. This CDR3 contains 18 residues. The J segment lost 1 base and the V segment lost 4 bases, leaving 11 bases of the junction unmatched. In DNA form, the CDR3 reads TGCGCCAGCAGCCGCATTTCACAGGGGGCCGGGTCCTACAATGAGCAGTTCTTC. The encoded protein is CASSRISQGAGSYNEQFF.

The chain uses TRBV7-8 and TRBJ2-5, with 8 bases aligning to TRBD1. The length of the CDR3 is 15 residues. The junction had 6 bases not matched to a gene; V was cut back by 4 bases and J by 2 bases. Germline V gene data show CDR1 as SGHVS and CDR2 as FQNEAQ. CDR3 nucleotide sequence: TGTGCCAGCAGCTCAGGGGGCACCCTACAAGAGACCCAGTACTTC. As protein: CASSSGGTLQETQYF.

V and J are TRBV5-1 and TRBJ2-7; TRBD2 matches at 10 bases. V lost 4 bases to trimming and J lost 3 bases; unmatched junction nucleotides: 7. The CDR3 contains 15 residues. CDR1 is SGHRS and CDR2 is YFSETQ in the germline V gene. The CDR3 is CASSPHGLAVYEQYF. The CDR3 nucleotides are TGCGCCAGCAGCCCGCACGGACTAGCGGTCTACGAGCAGTACTTC.

The chain combines TRBV7-3 with TRBJ1-1; TRBD1 matches 7 bases. V lost 5 bases and J lost 7; bases outside the gene matches: 10. Germline values: CDR1 SGHTA, CDR2 FQGTGA. The CDR3 sequence is 14 residues long. The CDR3 loop reads CASSQGGYIHEAFF. The CDR3 DNA sequence: TGTGCCAGCAGCCAGGGGGGATACATCCATGAAGCTTTCTTT.

This clone appeared a single time. The sample holds other DNA sequences that translate to the same CDR3. This CDR3 reads CASSGGRSSYNEQFF. As DNA, the CDR3 is TGTGCCAGCAGTGGGGGGCGGAGCTCCTACAATGAGCAGTTCTTC. The chain carries TRBV9 and TRBJ2-1; tentatively, D is TRBD1 or TRBD2 (6 bases each). The germline V and J ends were trimmed by 5 bases and 0 bases, with 12 bases remaining between them. This CDR3 is built from 15 residues. Germline assignment: CDR1 SGDLS and CDR2 YYNGEE.

This rearrangement joins TRBV27 to TRBJ2-7; either TRBD1 or TRBD2 may fit D (5 bases each). The CDR3 spans 13 residues. Trimming took off 5 bases at V and 7 bases at J, with 15 bases between the two ends. Germline V lookup: CDR1 MNHEY, CDR2 SMNVEV (reference sequence). This CDR3 is CASSPTEGSEQYF. CDR3 DNA: TGTGCCAGCAGTCCGACCGAGGGGTCTGAGCAGTACTTC.

The chain has TRBV7-9 and TRBJ2-2; a possible D gene is TRBD1 (6 bases). This CDR3 is built from 16 residues. Between the trimmed V and J ends, which lost 5 bases and 6 bases, there was a span of 19 bases. Germline assignment: CDR1 SEHNR and CDR2 FQNEAQ (reference sequence). The CDR3 bases are TGTGCCAGCAGCCCGCAAGAACCCCGGACAGCCGGGGAGCTGTTTTTT. It encodes CASSPQEPRTAGELFF.

The chain combines TRBV6-5 with TRBJ1-1; D is possibly TRBD1 (5 bases). Germline CDR1 is MNHEY and CDR2 is SVGAGI. The CDR3 has 15 amino acids. Deletions cut 2 bases from V and 2 bases from J, with 12 bases between. CDR3 in amino acids: CASSYRATVNTEAFF. The CDR3 DNA reads TGTGCCAGCAGTTACCGGGCGACAGTTAACACTGAAGCTTTCTTT.